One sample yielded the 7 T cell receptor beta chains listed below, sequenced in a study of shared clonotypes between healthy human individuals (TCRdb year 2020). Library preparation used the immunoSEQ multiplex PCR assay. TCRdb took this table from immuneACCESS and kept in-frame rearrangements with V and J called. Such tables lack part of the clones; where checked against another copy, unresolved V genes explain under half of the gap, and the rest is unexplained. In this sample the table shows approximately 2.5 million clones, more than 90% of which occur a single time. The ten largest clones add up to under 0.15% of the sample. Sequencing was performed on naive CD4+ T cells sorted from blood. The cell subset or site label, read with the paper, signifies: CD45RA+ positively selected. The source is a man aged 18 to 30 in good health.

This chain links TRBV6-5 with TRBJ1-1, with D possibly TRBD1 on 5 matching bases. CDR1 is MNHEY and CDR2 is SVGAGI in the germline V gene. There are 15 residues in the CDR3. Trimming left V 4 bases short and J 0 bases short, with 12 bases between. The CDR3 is CASSSQVTVNTEAFF. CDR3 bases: TGTGCCAGCAGTTCACAGGTGACTGTGAACACTGAAGCTTTCTTT.

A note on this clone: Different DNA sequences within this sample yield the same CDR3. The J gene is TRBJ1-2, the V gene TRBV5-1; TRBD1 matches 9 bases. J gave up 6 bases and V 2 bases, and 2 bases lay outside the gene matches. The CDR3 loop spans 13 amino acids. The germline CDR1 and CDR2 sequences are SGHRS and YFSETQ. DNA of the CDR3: TGCGCCAGCAGCTTAACAGGGGGCGATGGCTACACCTTC. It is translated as CASSLTGGDGYTF.

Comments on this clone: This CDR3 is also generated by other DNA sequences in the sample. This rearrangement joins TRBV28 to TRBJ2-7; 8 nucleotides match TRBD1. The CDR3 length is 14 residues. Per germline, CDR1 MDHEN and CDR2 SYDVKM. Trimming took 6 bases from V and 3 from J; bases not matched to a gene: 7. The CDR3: CASSSGQAVYEQYF. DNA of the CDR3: TGTGCCAGCAGCTCGGGACAGGCGGTCTACGAGCAGTACTTC.

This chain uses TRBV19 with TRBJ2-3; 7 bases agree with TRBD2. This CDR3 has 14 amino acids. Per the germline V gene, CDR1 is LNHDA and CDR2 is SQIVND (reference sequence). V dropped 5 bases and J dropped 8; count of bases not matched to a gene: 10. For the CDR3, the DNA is TGTGCCAGTAGTGGCCGGACTAGTAGGCTTACGCAGTATTTT. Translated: CASSGRTSRLTQYF. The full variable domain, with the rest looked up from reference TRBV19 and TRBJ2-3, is DGGITQSPKYLFRKEGQNVTLSCEQNLNHDAMYWYRQDPGQGLRLIYYSQIVNDFQKGDIAEGYSVSREKKESFPLTVTSAQKNPTAFYLCASSGRTSRLTQYFGPGTRLTVL.

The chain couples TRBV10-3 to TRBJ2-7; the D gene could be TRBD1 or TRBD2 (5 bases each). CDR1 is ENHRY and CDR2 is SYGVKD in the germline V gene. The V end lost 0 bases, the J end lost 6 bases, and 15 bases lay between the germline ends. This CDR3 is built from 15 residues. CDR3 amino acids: CAISESGTPNGEQYF. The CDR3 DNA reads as TGTGCCATCAGTGAGTCAGGGACCCCGAATGGCGAGCAGTACTTC.

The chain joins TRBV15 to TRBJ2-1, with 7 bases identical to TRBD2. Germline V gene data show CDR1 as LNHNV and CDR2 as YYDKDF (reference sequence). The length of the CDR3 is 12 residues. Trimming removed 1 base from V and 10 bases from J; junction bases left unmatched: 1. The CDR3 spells CATSRALAEQFF. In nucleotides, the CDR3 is TGTGCCACCAGCAGAGCACTAGCGGAGCAGTTCTTC. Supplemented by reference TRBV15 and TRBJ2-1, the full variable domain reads DAMVIQNPRYQVTQFGKPVTLSCSQTLNHNVMYWYQQKSSQAPKLLFHYYDKDFNNEADTPDNFQSRRPNTSFCFLDIRSPGLGDTAMYLCATSRALAEQFFGPGTRLTVL.

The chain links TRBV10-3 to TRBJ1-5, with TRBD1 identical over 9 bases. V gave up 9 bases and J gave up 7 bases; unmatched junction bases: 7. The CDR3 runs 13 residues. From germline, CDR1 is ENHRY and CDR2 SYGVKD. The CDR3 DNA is TGTGCCATGACACAGGGGGCAGGGCAGCCCCAGCATTTT. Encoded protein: CAMTQGAGQPQHF.